These T cell receptor beta chains were read from a single sample in a study of human T cells and chemical hapten exposure. Using its own MiXCR run on the RACE reads, TCRdb lists one record per CDR3 protein. The sample carries roughly 38,000 distinct CDR3 sequences, 9% to 9.5% recorded once. Sequences were derived from whole blood, sampled in connection with sensitization to the hapten diphenylcyclopropenone (DPC). These receptors came from a man in his forties or fifties with alopecia areata. Some clones in this sample may be carry-over from other donors' samples. The CDR3 runs from the conserved cysteine through the conserved F or W. D genes are given only for firm matches. Rows may omit the clone size; those that give it use once, few, many or a size class.

abundance	j_gene	v_gene	d_gene	CDR3nt	CDR3aa
NA	TRBJ2-2	TRBV4-3	TRBD2	TGCGCCAGCAGCCAAGATTTCAGCGGGGCGAACACCGGGGAGCTGTTTTTT	CASSQDFSGANTGELFF
NA	TRBJ2-7	TRBV7-2	NA	TGTGCCAGCAGCTTCTATAGGGGGGCGAGGAGCTCCTACGAGCAGTACTTC	CASSFYRGARSSYEQYF
NA	TRBJ1-2	TRBV18	NA	TGTGCCAGCTCACCCGTGTCCGCAGGGAGGGGCTACACCTTC	CASSPVSAGRGYTF
NA	TRBJ1-4	TRBV7-2	NA	TGTGCCAGCAGCTCCGGAGCAACTAATGAAAAACTGTTTTTT	CASSSGATNEKLFF
few	TRBJ2-1	TRBV6-1	NA	TGTGCCAGCTTGATAGATTCCTACAATGAGCAGTTCTTC	CASLIDSYNEQFF
few	TRBJ2-2	TRBV28	TRBD2	TGTGCCAGCAGTTTTCCCAGCGGGAGACAGACCGGGGAGCTGTTTTTT	CASSFPSGRQTGELFF
NA	TRBJ2-5	TRBV20-1	NA	TGCAGTGCTAGCAGGCACGGACAAGAGACCCAGTACTTC	CSASRHGQETQYF
many	TRBJ2-3	TRBV20-1	TRBD2	TGCAGTGCTAGAGCTGGCGGGACTAACACAGATACGCAGTATTTT	CSARAGGTNTDTQYF
NA	TRBJ1-4	TRBV29-1	NA	TGCAGCGTTGAAGTGTGGGATGAAAAACTGTTTTTT	CSVEVWDEKLFF
NA	TRBJ2-7	TRBV19	NA	TGTGCCAGTAGTGAGACAGGCGGATCGGAGCAGTACTTC	CASSETGGSEQYF
many	TRBJ2-1	TRBV7-9	NA	TGTGCCAGCAGTGGAGTAGCGCCCTACAATGAGCAGTTCTTC	CASSGVAPYNEQFF
many	TRBJ2-1	TRBV6-2/TRBV6-3	NA	TGTGCCAGCGGCGACTCCTACAATGAGCAGTTCTTC	CASGDSYNEQFF
many	TRBJ2-3	TRBV7-3	NA	TGTGCCAGCAGCTTCGGACCGTACCCCACAGATACGCAGTATTTT	CASSFGPYPTDTQYF
many	TRBJ1-1	TRBV28	NA	TGTGCCAGCAGTTTGCCCAGGAACACTGAAGCTTTCTTT	CASSLPRNTEAFF
few	TRBJ1-1	TRBV5-4	NA	TGTGCCGGAACTACCGGACGGAGAAAAGCTTTCTTT	CAGTTGRRKAFF
many	TRBJ2-5	TRBV7-8	NA	TGTGCCAGCAGCTTAGACAGAGGGCCGGAGACCCAGTACTTC	CASSLDRGPETQYF
many	TRBJ1-3	TRBV19	NA	TGTGCCAGTAGTATTGCGGACTCTGGAAACACCATATATTTT	CASSIADSGNTIYF
NA	TRBJ1-5	TRBV6-6	NA	TGTGCCAGCACTCCCCGTCGGGTCGGTGGGAGCAATCAGCCCCAGCATTTT	CASTPRRVGGSNQPQHF
NA	TRBJ2-3	TRBV6-6	NA	TGTGCCAGCAGCCCTCTACTAGGCCCCGGGACGCAGTATTTT	CASSPLLGPGTQYF
NA	TRBJ2-6	TRBV25-1	NA	TGTGCCAGCAGTGAATTTCGAGACTCTGGGGCCAACGTCCTGACTTTC	CASSEFRDSGANVLTF
NA	TRBJ2-7	TRBV5-4	TRBD1	TGTGCCAGCAGCATCCCGGGACAGGGCTCCTACGAGCAGTACTTC	CASSIPGQGSYEQYF
many	TRBJ2-7	TRBV12-3/TRBV12-4	TRBD1	TGTGCCAGCAGTGCCCGACAGGGGAACGAGCAGTACTTC	CASSARQGNEQYF
NA	TRBJ2-5	TRBV12-3/TRBV12-4	NA	TGTGCCAGCAGTCCCTCATACAGGGATGGGACCCAGTACTTC	CASSPSYRDGTQYF
many	TRBJ2-3	TRBV28	NA	TGTGCCAGCACTCGGGCTGCAAGCACAGATACGCAGTATTTT	CASTRAASTDTQYF
many	TRBJ1-4	TRBV18	TRBD1	TGTGCCAGCTCACCCCCAGGACAGGCTGGGGGAGAAAAACTGTTTTTT	CASSPPGQAGGEKLFF
NA	TRBJ1-1	TRBV29-1	NA	TGCAGCGTTGACCTTTTTTCAAACACTGAAGCTTTCTTT	CSVDLFSNTEAFF
many	TRBJ2-3	TRBV2	TRBD1	TGTGCCAGCAGTGAAGACAGGGGACCTGATACGCAGTATTTT	CASSEDRGPDTQYF
many	TRBJ1-1	TRBV7-9	TRBD1	TGTGCCAGCAGCCGAGCCAGGGGGATGAACACTGAAGCTTTCTTT	CASSRARGMNTEAFF
many	TRBJ2-7	TRBV6-1	TRBD1	TGTGCCAGCAGGGAAACCGGGACAGGGCCCTACGAGCAGTACTTC	CASRETGTGPYEQYF
few	TRBJ1-2	TRBV29-1	NA	TGCAGCGTTGACTGGGGTGGCTACACCTTC	CSVDWGGYTF
many	TRBJ2-6	TRBV28	NA	TGTGCCAGCAGTTTAAACTCTGGGGCCAACGTCCTGACTTTC	CASSLNSGANVLTF
many	TRBJ2-7	TRBV20-1	TRBD2	TGCAGTGCTACTAGCGGGACTAACGAGCAGTACTTC	CSATSGTNEQYF
NA	TRBJ2-7	TRBV10-3	TRBD1	TGTGCCATCAGTGAAACAGGACAGGGTGACGAGCAGTACTTC	CAISETGQGDEQYF
many	TRBJ2-7	TRBV7-9	NA	TGTGCCAGCAGCTTTGGGCAGGGAAGATTTTTCGACGAGCAGTACTTC	CASSFGQGRFFDEQYF
NA	TRBJ1-1	TRBV2	TRBD1	TGTGCCAGCTACAGGGGGCGGAGCACTGAAGCTTTCTTT	CASYRGRSTEAFF
NA	TRBJ1-5	TRBV19	NA	TGTGCCAGTAGTAGAGGATGGGGCCAGCCCCAGCATTTT	CASSRGWGQPQHF
medium-sized	TRBJ1-5	TRBV27	NA	TGTGCCAGCAAGGAGGGGGATCAGCCCCAGCATTTT	CASKEGDQPQHF
many	TRBJ2-7	TRBV2	NA	TGTGCCAGCAGTGAAGGAGGCAGGGGCGACGAGCAGTACTTC	CASSEGGRGDEQYF
many	TRBJ1-2	TRBV29-1	TRBD1	TGCAGCACCCACAGGGGGAACATCTATGGCTACACCTTC	CSTHRGNIYGYTF
many	TRBJ2-7	TRBV20-1	NA	TGCAGTGCTAAGGGACAAGTCTACGAGCAGTACTTC	CSAKGQVYEQYF
many	TRBJ2-1	TRBV5-4	TRBD2	TGTGCCAGTCAGAGCGGGAGGGCCTACAATGAGCAGTTCTTC	CASQSGRAYNEQFF
NA	TRBJ1-2	TRBV3-1	NA	TGTGCCAGCAGCCGGACCGAGAACTATGGCTACACCTTC	CASSRTENYGYTF
few	TRBJ2-1	TRBV29-1	NA	TGCAGCGTTGGACGACCTGAGCAGTTCTTC	CSVGRPEQFF
many	TRBJ2-1	TRBV3-1	NA	TGTGCCAGCAGCCAACGGGTCAATGAGCAGTTCTTC	CASSQRVNEQFF
NA	TRBJ2-5	TRBV5-1	NA	TGCGCCAGCAGCTTGGCCCTAGCCCAAGAGACCCAGTACTTC	CASSLALAQETQYF
few	TRBJ1-1	TRBV7-9	TRBD1	TGTGCCAGCAGCTTACCCAGGGGGCTTGCTTTCTTT	CASSLPRGLAFF
many	TRBJ2-1	TRBV11-2	NA	TGTGCCAGCAGCTTAGGCGTAGCGGCTGAGCAGTTCTTC	CASSLGVAAEQFF
few	TRBJ2-5	TRBV20-1	NA	TGCACCCTGTTCGGCCAAGAGACCCAGTACTTC	CTLFGQETQYF
NA	TRBJ1-2	TRBV3-1	NA	TGTGCCAGCAGCCAAGGAACAACCCTCGGCTTGAGAGGCTACACCTTC	CASSQGTTLGLRGYTF
few	TRBJ2-1	TRBV7-2	TRBD2	TGTGCCAGCAGCCCCCCGGGACTAGCGAAAACCAATGAGCAGTTCTTC	CASSPPGLAKTNEQFF
NA	TRBJ2-7	TRBV2	TRBD1	TGTGCCAGCAAGTCGACAGGGGTAGCGAGCTCCTACGAGCAGTACTTC	CASKSTGVASSYEQYF
many	TRBJ1-4	TRBV6-6	NA	TGTGCCAGCAGTCCGCCAATCGGATCGGGTGAAAAACTGTTTTTT	CASSPPIGSGEKLFF
many	TRBJ1-5	TRBV29-1	NA	TGCAGCGTTTCGCCAGGGGAGAGTCAGCCCCAGCATTTT	CSVSPGESQPQHF